The 31 T cell receptor beta chains reported below all come from one sample, sequenced in a study of vaccination effects on CD4 cells after COVID-19. Pools of viral peptides were used by the ViraFEST assay to expand antigen-specific CD4+ T cells ahead of sequencing. Having been cultured for roughly 11 days, the cells underwent CD4+ T cell isolation. The vaccine recipients had no prior SARS-CoV-2 infection, with negative nucleocapsid antibodies. For these TCRs, the target antigens are not known. Profiling relied on immunoSEQ multiplex PCR, and the TCRdb table lists in-frame clones only, not all of them. The sample comprises about 48,000 clones, about four fifths of which are singletons, and over 5% rests with the top ten. Sequenced here: CD4+ T cells from PBMCs cultured with HCoV-OC43 spike peptides, sampled before COVID-19 vaccination. Subset described: HCoV-OC43 spike overlapping peptide pool stimulation. All receptors come from a human donor who received a COVID-19 vaccine.

This sequence joins TRBV30 and TRBJ2-1; D ambiguous. V gave up 4 bases and J gave up 0 bases, with 13 bases separating them. CDR3 length: 15 amino acids. CDR1 and CDR2 from the germline V gene are GTSNPN and SVGIG (reference sequence). The CDR3 is CAWNGRRTSYNEQFF. CDR3 bases: TGTGCCTGGAACGGACGGCGAACCTCCTACAATGAGCAGTTCTTC.

The chain joins TRBV7-9 to TRBJ1-2; 10 bases match TRBD1. Trimming removed 5 bases from V and 0 bases from J; junction bases left unmatched: 12. Germline loops: CDR1 SEHNR, CDR2 FQNEAQ (reference sequence). The CDR3 runs 18 residues. CDR3 region: CASSPPRDRGRTNYGYTF. The CDR3 region has the DNA TGTGCCAGCAGCCCCCCACGGGACAGGGGCCGAACTAACTATGGCTACACCTTC.

This chain uses TRBV6-2 or TRBV6-3 with TRBJ1-5; 9 positions match TRBD1. The CDR3 runs to 16 residues. Germline loops: CDR1 MNHEY, CDR2 SVGEGT. With V trimmed by 4 bases and J by 8 bases, 12 bases remained unmatched. CDR3 amino acids: CASSSRVTGGGKPQHF. The CDR3 nucleotides are TGTGCCAGCAGTTCTCGAGTGACAGGGGGAGGTAAGCCCCAGCATTTT.

The J gene is TRBJ2-3, the V gene TRBV5-4; TRBD1 matches 7 bases. Germline V gene lookup returns CDR1 SGHNT and CDR2 YYREEE (reference sequence). With V trimmed by 3 bases and J by 2 bases, 3 bases remained unmatched. The CDR3 is made up of 14 amino acids. This chain's CDR3 is CASSSGQFTDTQYF. The CDR3 DNA reads as TGTGCCAGCAGCTCGGGACAGTTCACAGATACGCAGTATTTT.

The chain couples TRBV10-1 to TRBJ2-1, with D possibly matching TRBD1 (5 bases). There are 15 residues in the CDR3. The ends were cut back, 4 bases at V and 6 bases at J, with 16 bases in the middle. The germline V gene has CDR1 WNHNN and CDR2 SYGVQD (reference sequence). Here the CDR3 DNA reads TGCGCCAGCAGTGGAGGCCAGGGTAATCTCAATGAGCAGTTCTTC. This gives the protein CASSGGQGNLNEQFF.

This clone was seen more than once but under ten times. The rearrangement uses TRBV6-6 and TRBJ1-1; TRBD1 is a possible D gene (5 bases). CDR1 and CDR2 from the germline V gene are MNHNY and SVGAGI (reference sequence). V was pared by 5 bases and J by 5 bases, with 18 bases between. The CDR3 is 15 amino acids. CDR3 sequence (DNA): TGTGCCAGCAGTGGAGGGGCAGGCGCGAATACTGAAGCTTTCTTT. It is translated as CASSGGAGANTEAFF.

The chain uses TRBV6-5 and TRBJ2-5, with D possibly being TRBD1 (5 bases). Trimming pared 0 bases from V and 6 bases from J, leaving 8 bases between. Germline CDR1 is MNHEY and CDR2 is SVGAGI. This CDR3 has 13 residues. The CDR3: CASSYSGLKTQYF. The CDR3 coding sequence is TGTGCCAGCAGTTACTCGGGGCTAAAGACCCAGTACTTC.

This clone was found once. V and J are TRBV18 and TRBJ1-2, with TRBD1 identical over 7 bases. V lost 4 bases to trimming and J lost 4 bases; unmatched junction nucleotides: 9. The CDR3 has 15 amino acids. Germline V lookup: CDR1 KGHSH, CDR2 LQKENI. CDR3 amino acids: CASSQGQQTGYGYTF. DNA of the CDR3: TGTGCCAGCTCACAGGGACAGCAGACGGGCTATGGCTACACCTTC.

DNA for the CDR3: TGTGCCAGCGGAAACTTCGGGTGGGACTATGGCTACACCTTC. Protein product: CASGNFGWDYGYTF. This chain connects TRBV5-4 to TRBJ1-2; D unresolved. The germline V and J ends were trimmed by 7 bases and 3 bases, with 16 bases remaining between them. The CDR3 extends over 14 amino acids. Germline V lookup: CDR1 SGHNT, CDR2 YYREEE (reference sequence).

The chain joins TRBV9 to TRBJ1-1; D gene unclear. There are 14 residues in the CDR3. Trimming removed 4 bases at V and 5 bases at J, with 15 bases between. Germline CDR1 reads SGDLS; CDR2 reads YYNGEE. Here the CDR3 reads CASSSTPPMTEAFF. The CDR3 DNA reads TGTGCCAGCAGCTCAACACCCCCTATGACTGAAGCTTTCTTT.

V usage is TRBV29-1 and J usage is TRBJ1-2, with D maybe TRBD1 (6 bases). This CDR3 has 13 residues. V lost 8 bases, J lost 4 bases, and 17 bases lay in between. Per germline, CDR1 SQVTM and CDR2 ANQGSEA. The chain's CDR3 is CSHSEGVGYGYTF. CDR3 in DNA: TGCAGCCATTCGGAGGGGGTTGGCTATGGCTACACCTTC.

The gene calls are TRBV11-2 and TRBJ2-3; D is ambiguous. The CDR3 runs 15 residues. Germline CDR1 and CDR2: SGHAT and FQNNGV. Trimming cost V 0 bases and J 2 bases, with 9 bases left between them. The CDR3 DNA is TGTGCCAGCAGCTTAGATCGGTACACCACAGATACGCAGTATTTT. Its translation: CASSLDRYTTDTQYF.

CDR3 region: CASSRQTGARGTQYF. The CDR3 DNA sequence: TGTGCCAGCAGCCGTCAGACAGGGGCTAGGGGTACGCAGTATTTT. The chain carries TRBV3-1 (or the pseudogene TRBV3-2) and TRBJ2-3; TRBD1 matches 8 bases. The CDR3 covers 15 residues. The V gene's germline CDR1 is LGHDT and CDR2 YNNKEL (reference sequence). After removal of 4 bases from V and 8 bases from J, the junction contained 11 bases not matched to a gene.

The V and J genes are TRBV28 and TRBJ2-7; D ambiguous. CDR3 size: 14 residues. The germline gives CDR1 MDHEN, CDR2 SYDVKM. V dropped 5 bases and J dropped 2 bases, with 13 bases sitting between them. The CDR3 region is CASSEDGRTYEQYV. The CDR3 DNA is TGTGCCAGCAGTGAGGACGGAAGAACCTACGAGCAGTACGTC.

This clone was seen a handful of times. The gene calls are TRBV5-1 and TRBJ2-2; D is perhaps TRBD1 (7 bases). Trimming removed 4 bases at V and 6 bases at J, with 13 bases between. CDR1 is SGHRS, CDR2 YFSETQ, per germline. This CDR3 has 14 residues. The DNA for the CDR3 is TGCGCCAGCAGCCCCGACAGGGAGGCCGGGGAGCTGTTTTTT. Translation: CASSPDREAGELFF.

Only a few counts were recorded for this clone. This chain connects TRBV28 to TRBJ2-1; TRBD1 matches 7 bases. Germline V lookup: CDR1 MDHEN, CDR2 SYDVKM. The CDR3 consists of 15 residues. After removal of 8 bases from V and 5 bases from J, the junction contained 12 bases not matched to a gene. The CDR3 DNA sequence: TGTGCCAGCGTCGTAGGGGGCGAATACCACAATGAGCAGTTCTTC. Translation gives CASVVGGEYHNEQFF.

The chain combines TRBV4-1 with TRBJ2-2, with no clear D. CDR1 and CDR2 from the germline V gene are MGHRA and YSYEKL. Trimming stripped 0 bases from V and 0 bases from J, with 8 bases between. This CDR3 spans 16 amino acids. The CDR3 spells CASSQERWANTGELFF. Here the CDR3 DNA reads TGCGCCAGCAGCCAAGAACGGTGGGCGAACACCGGGGAGCTGTTTTTT.

This sequence joins TRBV7-2 and TRBJ2-3; TRBD2 aligns across 8 bases. The CDR3 length is 15 residues. Germline lookup yields CDR1 SGHTA and CDR2 FQGNSA. Unmatched junction bases numbered 5, after V lost 4 bases and J lost 2 bases. The DNA of the CDR3 is TGTGCCAGCAGCTCATATAGCGGGGCCACAGATACGCAGTATTTT. This codes for CASSSYSGATDTQYF.

The gene calls are TRBV5-1 and TRBJ2-2, with D perhaps matching TRBD1 (5 bases). Germline CDR1 is SGHRS and CDR2 is YFSETQ. The CDR3 contains 15 residues. The germline V and J ends were trimmed by 2 bases and 3 bases, with 11 bases remaining between them. The CDR3 DNA is TGCGCCAGCAGCTTCAGGGTTTTGGACACCGGGGAGCTGTTTTTT. Translated: CASSFRVLDTGELFF.

The V gene is TRBV6-2 or TRBV6-3, the J gene TRBJ2-7; D not certain. There are 12 residues in the CDR3. Germline-derived CDR1 and CDR2 are MNHEY and SVGEGT. The V and J ends lost 6 bases and 3 bases respectively, with 9 bases between them. CDR3 coding DNA: TGTGCCAGCAGCCGACAAGGCTACGAGCAGTACGTC. It specifies CASSRQGYEQYV.

In its sample, this clone is medium-sized. The chain employs TRBV24-1 and TRBJ2-1, with TRBD1 matching 9 bases. CDR3 length equals 17 residues. In germline, CDR1 is KGHDR, CDR2 SFDVKD. V lost 4 bases, J lost 3 bases, and 9 bases stayed unmatched. The CDR3, as DNA: TGTGCCACCAGTGACAGTATGACAGGGGGTCACTACAATGAGCAGTTCTTC. Translated, it gives CATSDSMTGGHYNEQFF.

The chain employs TRBV19 and TRBJ2-3; weak D call: TRBD1 (5 bases). Germline assignment: CDR1 LNHDA and CDR2 SQIVND (reference sequence). CDR3 length: 14 amino acids. Trimming pared 3 bases from V and 1 base from J, leaving 8 bases between. CDR3 sequence reads: CASSMKQGTDTQYF. In DNA, the CDR3 is TGTGCCAGTAGTATGAAACAGGGCACAGATACGCAGTATTTT.

The genes are TRBV5-1 and TRBJ2-2; TRBD1 is a possible D gene (6 bases). CDR1 SGHRS and CDR2 YFSETQ come from the germline V gene. Trimming removed 4 bases from V and 1 base from J, with 8 bases in between. This CDR3 has 14 amino acids. The CDR3: CASSPRGNTGELFF. CDR3 nucleotide sequence: TGCGCCAGCAGCCCCAGGGGGAACACCGGGGAGCTGTTTTTT.

This chain uses TRBV5-1 with TRBJ1-1, with unresolved D. Deletions cut 0 bases from V and 4 bases from J, with 13 bases between. Per the germline V gene, CDR1 is SGHRS and CDR2 is YFSETQ. This CDR3 has 15 amino acids. The CDR3 spells CASSLVLGRATEAFF. For the CDR3, the DNA is TGCGCCAGCAGCTTGGTATTGGGTCGGGCCACTGAAGCTTTCTTT.

The V and J genes are TRBV6-1 and TRBJ1-4; D is unclear. Trimming removed 4 bases from V and 4 bases from J, with 22 bases in between. CDR1 MNHNS and CDR2 SASEGT come from the germline V gene. This CDR3 has 18 residues. CDR3 bases: TGTGCCAGCAGTGGCCCGAGTCCGGGCGAAGGGTTTAATGAAAAACTGTTTTTT. Translation: CASSGPSPGEGFNEKLFF.

The chain joins TRBV3-1 (or the pseudogene TRBV3-2) to TRBJ1-2, with D tentatively TRBD1 (5 bases). CDR1 is LGHDT, CDR2 YNNKEL, per germline (reference sequence). CDR3 length: 14 amino acids. With 6 bases removed from V and 1 base from J, the gap between germline ends came to 12 bases. CDR3 in DNA: TGTGCCAGCAGGTTAGGGACGGATAACTATGGCTACACCTTC. Translated: CASRLGTDNYGYTF.

This chain connects TRBV11-2 to TRBJ2-3, with a possible D match to TRBD1 (6 bases). Germline V gene sequence: CDR1 SGHAT, CDR2 FQNNGV. The V end was cut by 1 base, the J end by 6 bases, with 20 bases between. This CDR3 comprises 17 residues. CDR3: CASSLVRGQGLMDTQYF. CDR3 nucleotides: TGTGCCAGCAGCTTAGTACGCGGGCAGGGGCTGATGGATACGCAGTATTTT. Complete variable domain (other parts from reference TRBV11-2 and TRBJ2-3): EAGVAQSPRYKIIEKRQSVAFWCNPISGHATLYWYQQILGQGPKLLIQFQNNGVVDDSQLPKDRFSAERLKGVDSTLKIQPAKLEDSAVYLCASSLVRGQGLMDTQYFGPGTRLTVL.

In its sample, this clone was seen once. The rearrangement uses TRBV19 and TRBJ1-6, with TRBD1 matching 7 bases. The CDR3 is 15 residues long. Germline CDR1 LNHDA, CDR2 SQIVND (reference sequence). V was pared by 8 bases and J by 6 bases, with 10 bases of the junction left unmatched. The CDR3 region is CASGFWDSSNSPLHF. For the CDR3, the DNA is TGTGCCAGTGGGTTTTGGGACAGCAGTAATTCACCCCTCCACTTT.

The chain joins TRBV3-1 (or the pseudogene TRBV3-2) to TRBJ1-2; D is unresolved. The V and J ends lost 4 bases and 3 bases respectively, with 18 bases between them. Germline V CDR1 and CDR2: LGHDT, YNNKEL (reference sequence). There are 16 residues in the CDR3. This CDR3 reads CASSPSRHASDYGYTF. The CDR3 DNA sequence: TGTGCCAGCAGCCCAAGTAGACACGCGAGTGACTATGGCTACACCTTC.

This clone appeared a few times. This chain connects TRBV14 to TRBJ2-7, with 8 bases lining up with TRBD1. The CDR3 has 15 amino acids. Unmatched junction bases numbered 7, after V lost 3 bases and J lost 3 bases. CDR1 is SGHDN, CDR2 FVKESK, per germline. CDR3 loop: CASSQHGQGLYEQYV. As DNA, the CDR3 is TGTGCCAGCAGCCAGCACGGACAGGGTCTCTACGAGCAGTACGTC.

This clone was detected a few times. The chain links TRBV2 to TRBJ2-1, with D possibly matching TRBD2 (6 bases). V lost 6 bases and J 10 bases, leaving 22 bases between the germline ends. This CDR3 is 15 amino acids long. CDR1 and CDR2 (germline): SNHLY, FYNNEI. The CDR3 DNA follows: TGTGCCAGCAGCACACTTCGTCCACCGCGGGAAGAGCAGTTCTTC. It encodes CASSTLRPPREEQFF.